Below, 9 T cell receptor beta chains from the same sample are listed, as sequenced in a study of T cell responses to AZD1222 COVID-19 vaccine. Clones were sequenced by immunoSEQ multiplex PCR, and TCRdb holds only the in-frame ones, with some missing. This sample has around 140,000 clones, with over 90% found just once. The input for sequencing was peripheral blood, taken on day 0 of AZD1222 vaccination. These receptors originate from an adult in good health.

In nucleotides, the CDR3 is TGTGCCAGCAGCGTAGTGGCTAGTCAGCCCTCTCTTGGCACCGGGGAGCTGTTTTTT. It encodes CASSVVASQPSLGTGELFF. The rearrangement links TRBV9 to TRBJ2-2; D not resolved. CDR3 length equals 19 residues. Germline loops: CDR1 SGDLS, CDR2 YYNGEE. V was pared by 0 bases and J by 4 bases, with 22 bases between.

The chain is built from TRBV24-1 and TRBJ2-3; D not certain. Trimming removed 3 bases from V and 6 bases from J, with 12 bases in between. The CDR3 totals 14 residues. Looked up from germline, CDR1 is KGHDR and CDR2 is SFDVKD. CDR3 amino acids: CATSDPWAPDTQYF. CDR3 in DNA: TGTGCCACCAGTGATCCTTGGGCTCCGGATACGCAGTATTTT.

V gene TRBV5-1 combines with J gene TRBJ2-7; the D gene is possibly TRBD1 (5 bases). Looked up from germline, CDR1 is SGHRS and CDR2 is YFSETQ. V was trimmed by 4 bases and J by 1 base, leaving 9 bases between them. The CDR3 is made up of 13 amino acids. The CDR3 loop is CASSTRVSYEQYF. As DNA, the CDR3 is TGCGCCAGCAGCACCAGGGTTTCCTACGAGCAGTACTTC.

The chain has TRBV12-3 or TRBV12-4 and TRBJ2-7; D call uncertain. The CDR3 has 12 residues. V was cut by 4 bases and J by 4 bases, with 8 bases left in between. For the CDR3, the DNA is TGTGCCAGCAGTTCTACGAGTTACGAGCAGTACTTC. Protein product: CASSSTSYEQYF.

This chain links TRBV2 with TRBJ1-3; 10 positions agree with TRBD1. This CDR3 spans 15 amino acids. The ends lost 6 bases at V and 4 bases at J; junction bases unmatched: 6. Germline CDR1 reads SNHLY; CDR2 reads FYNNEI. CDR3 DNA: TGTGCCAGCAGGTCTGACAGGGGGCAAGGAAACACCATATATTTT. It yields the protein CASRSDRGQGNTIYF.

The gene calls are TRBV7-2 and TRBJ2-5; D unresolved. The ends were cut back, 0 bases at V and 2 bases at J, with 7 bases in the middle. Germline lookup yields CDR1 SGHTA and CDR2 FQGNSA. The CDR3 consists of 14 residues. CDR3 nucleotides: TGTGCCAGCAGCTTAGCGGGTCCGCAAGAGACCCAGTACTTC. This gives the protein CASSLAGPQETQYF.

V is TRBV2 and J is TRBJ2-3; 7 bases are shared with TRBD2. Trimming took 6 bases from V and 4 from J; bases not matched to a gene: 4. Germline V gene lookup returns CDR1 SNHLY and CDR2 FYNNEI. This CDR3 contains 13 residues. The CDR3 DNA reads TGTGCCAGCAGGGGCGGGGGTGCAGATACGCAGTATTTT. It yields the protein CASRGGGADTQYF.

The chain employs TRBV5-4 and TRBJ2-1, with 14 bases aligning to TRBD2. V lost 2 bases, J lost 5 bases, and 3 bases stayed unmatched. The CDR3 covers 16 residues. CDR1 is SGHNT, CDR2 YYREEE, per germline (reference sequence). The CDR3 here is CASSFGLAGGDNEQFF. The CDR3 coding sequence is TGTGCCAGCAGCTTCGGACTAGCGGGAGGAGACAATGAGCAGTTCTTC.

The J gene is TRBJ1-3, the V gene TRBV2; D remains unclear. Germline lookup yields CDR1 SNHLY and CDR2 FYNNEI. The length of the CDR3 is 12 residues. Deletions cut 4 bases from V and 6 bases from J, with 7 bases between. The CDR3 sequence: CASSAAANTIYF. The CDR3 nucleotides read TGTGCCAGCAGTGCTGCAGCAAACACCATATATTTT.